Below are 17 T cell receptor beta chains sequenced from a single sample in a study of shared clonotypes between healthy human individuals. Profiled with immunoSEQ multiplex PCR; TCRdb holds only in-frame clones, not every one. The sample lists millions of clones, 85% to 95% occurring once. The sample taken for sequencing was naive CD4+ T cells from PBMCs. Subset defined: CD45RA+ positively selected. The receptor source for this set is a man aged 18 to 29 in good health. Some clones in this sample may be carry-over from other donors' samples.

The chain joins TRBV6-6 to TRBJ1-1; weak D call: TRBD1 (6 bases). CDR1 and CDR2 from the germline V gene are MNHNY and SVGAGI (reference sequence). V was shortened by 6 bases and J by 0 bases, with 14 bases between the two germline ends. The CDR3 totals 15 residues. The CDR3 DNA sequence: TGTGCCAGCAGAGCCGGGACAACCATGAACACTGAAGCTTTCTTT. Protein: CASRAGTTMNTEAFF.

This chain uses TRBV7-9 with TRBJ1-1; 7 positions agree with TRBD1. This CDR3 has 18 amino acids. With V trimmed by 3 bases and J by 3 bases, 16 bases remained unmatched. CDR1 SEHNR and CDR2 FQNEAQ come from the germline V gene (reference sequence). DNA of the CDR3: TGTGCCAGCAGCTTGAGTCGGTTTCAGGGGGGCAGATACACTGAAGCTTTCTTT. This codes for CASSLSRFQGGRYTEAFF.

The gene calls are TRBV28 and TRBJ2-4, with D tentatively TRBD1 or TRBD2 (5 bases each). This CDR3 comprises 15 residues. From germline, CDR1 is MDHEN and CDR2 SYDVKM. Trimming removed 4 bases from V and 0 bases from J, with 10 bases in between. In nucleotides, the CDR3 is TGTGCCAGCAGTTCCCCGAGGGGAGCCAAAAACATTCAGTACTTC. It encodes CASSSPRGAKNIQYF.

The CDR3 DNA reads as TGTGCCAGCATCCGACAGATACACTCTGGGGCCAACGTCCTGACTTTC. Translation gives CASIRQIHSGANVLTF. This sequence joins TRBV2 and TRBJ2-6; the D gene is possibly TRBD1 (5 bases). CDR1 and CDR2 from the germline V gene are SNHLY and FYNNEI. This CDR3 is built from 16 residues. Between the trimmed V and J ends, which lost 7 bases and 0 bases, there was a span of 13 bases.

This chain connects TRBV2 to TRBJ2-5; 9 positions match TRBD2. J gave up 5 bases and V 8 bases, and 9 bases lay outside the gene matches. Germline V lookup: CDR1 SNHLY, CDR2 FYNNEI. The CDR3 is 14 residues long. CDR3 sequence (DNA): TGTGCCAGCGTTGGACTAGCGATAGGGGAGACCCAGTACTTC. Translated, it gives CASVGLAIGETQYF.

The DNA for the CDR3 is TGTGCCAGCAGCATCACGATAACAGGAGATCAGCCCCAGCATTTT. Protein sequence: CASSITITGDQPQHF. The V gene is TRBV7-2, the J gene TRBJ1-5; a possible D gene is TRBD1 (5 bases). Trimming cost V 5 bases and J 5 bases, with 16 bases left between them. There are 15 residues in the CDR3. CDR1 SGHTA and CDR2 FQGNSA come from the germline V gene.

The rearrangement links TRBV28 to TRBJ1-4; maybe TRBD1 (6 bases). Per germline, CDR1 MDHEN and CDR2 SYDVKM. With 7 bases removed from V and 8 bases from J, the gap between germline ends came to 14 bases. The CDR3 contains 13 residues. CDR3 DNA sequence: TGTGCCAGCATCTCATGGGGGGGCGAAAAACTGTTTTTT. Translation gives CASISWGGEKLFF.

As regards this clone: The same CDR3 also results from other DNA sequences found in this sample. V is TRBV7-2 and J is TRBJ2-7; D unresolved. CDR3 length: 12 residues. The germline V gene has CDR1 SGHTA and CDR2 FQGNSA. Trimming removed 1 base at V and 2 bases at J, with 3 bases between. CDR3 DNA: TGTGCCAGCAGCTTAGTCACCTACGAGCAGTACTTC. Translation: CASSLVTYEQYF.

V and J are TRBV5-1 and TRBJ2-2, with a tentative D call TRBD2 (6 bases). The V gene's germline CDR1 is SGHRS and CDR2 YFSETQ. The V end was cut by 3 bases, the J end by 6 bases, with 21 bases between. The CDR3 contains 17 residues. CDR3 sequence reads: CASSSAADGGGPGELFF. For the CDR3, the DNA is TGCGCCAGCAGCTCAGCCGCGGACGGGGGAGGACCCGGGGAGCTGTTTTTT.

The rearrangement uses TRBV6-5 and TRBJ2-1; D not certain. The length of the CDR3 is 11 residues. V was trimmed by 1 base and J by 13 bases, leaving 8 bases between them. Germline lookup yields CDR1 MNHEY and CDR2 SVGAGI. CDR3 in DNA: TGTGCCAGCAGTTACTTGGGATTACAGTTCTTC. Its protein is CASSYLGLQFF.

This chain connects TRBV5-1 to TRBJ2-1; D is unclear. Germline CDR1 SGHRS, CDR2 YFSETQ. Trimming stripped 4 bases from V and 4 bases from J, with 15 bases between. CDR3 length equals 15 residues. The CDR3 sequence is CASSDQGLDYNEQFF. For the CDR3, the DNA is TGCGCCAGCAGCGACCAAGGGCTAGATTACAATGAGCAGTTCTTC.

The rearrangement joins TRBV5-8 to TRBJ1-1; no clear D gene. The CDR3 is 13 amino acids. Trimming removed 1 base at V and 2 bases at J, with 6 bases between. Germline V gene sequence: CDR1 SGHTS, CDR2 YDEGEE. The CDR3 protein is CASSLWLNTEAFF. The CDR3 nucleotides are TGTGCCAGCAGCTTGTGGCTAAACACTGAAGCTTTCTTT.

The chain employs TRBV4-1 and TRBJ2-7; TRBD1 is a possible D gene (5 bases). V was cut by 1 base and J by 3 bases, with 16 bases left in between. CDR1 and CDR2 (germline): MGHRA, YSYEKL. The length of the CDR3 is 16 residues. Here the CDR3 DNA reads TGCGCCAGCAGCCAAGGATCCGAGTTAAGGGGCTACGAGCAGTACTTC. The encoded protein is CASSQGSELRGYEQYF.

The chain's CDR3 is CASSPGTGVHGELFF. CDR3 nucleotides: TGTGCCAGCAGTCCCGGGACAGGGGTTCACGGGGAGCTGTTTTTT. The rearrangement joins TRBV28 to TRBJ2-2; 10 bases agree with TRBD1. The CDR3 loop spans 15 amino acids. Germline V gives CDR1 MDHEN, CDR2 SYDVKM. V lost 5 bases and J lost 7; bases outside the gene matches: 7.

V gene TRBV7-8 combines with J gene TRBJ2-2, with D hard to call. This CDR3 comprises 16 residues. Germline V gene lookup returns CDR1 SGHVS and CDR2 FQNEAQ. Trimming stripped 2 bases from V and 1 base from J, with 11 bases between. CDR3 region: CASSLYLQRNTGELFF. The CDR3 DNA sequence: TGTGCCAGCAGCTTATATTTGCAGAGGAACACCGGGGAGCTGTTTTTT.

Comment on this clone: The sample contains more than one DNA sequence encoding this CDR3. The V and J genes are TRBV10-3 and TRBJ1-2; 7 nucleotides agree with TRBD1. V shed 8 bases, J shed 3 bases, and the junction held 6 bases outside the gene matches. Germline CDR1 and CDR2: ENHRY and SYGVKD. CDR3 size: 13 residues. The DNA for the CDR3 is TGTGCCATCGCCGGAACAGGGGACTATGGCTACACCTTC. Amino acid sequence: CAIAGTGDYGYTF.

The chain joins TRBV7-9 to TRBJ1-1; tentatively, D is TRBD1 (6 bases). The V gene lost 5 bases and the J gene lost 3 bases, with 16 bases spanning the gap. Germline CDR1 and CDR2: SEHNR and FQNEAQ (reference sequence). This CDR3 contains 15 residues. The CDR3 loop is CASSLSGGWDTEAFF. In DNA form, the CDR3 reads TGTGCCAGCAGCCTATCGGGGGGCTGGGACACTGAAGCTTTCTTT. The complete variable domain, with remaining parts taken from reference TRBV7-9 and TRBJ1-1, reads DTGVSQNPRHKITKRGQNVTFRCDPISEHNRLYWYRQTLGQGPEFLTYFQNEAQLEKSRLLSDRFSAERPKGSFSTLEIQRTEQGDSAMYLCASSLSGGWDTEAFFGQGTRLTVV.